Below are 3 T cell receptor beta chains sequenced from a single sample in a study of blood T cells in healthy people across ages. A second PCR, run for about 6 to 11 cycles, used a sample-barcoded 5' primer plus a J-beta primer mix. TCRdb independently ran MiXCR on the 5' RACE reads; one entry per CDR3 protein. The sample has 1.5 million to 2 million distinct CDR3 sequences, roughly 49% seen once. The specimen sequenced was blood. Every receptor here comes from a woman between 40 and 55 years old in good health.

A single count supports this clonotype. The CDR3 DNA is TGCGCCAGCAGTGAGTCCGGGGGACTAGCGAGGGGAACCAAAAACATTCAGTACTTC. This codes for CASSESGGLARGTKNIQYF. V usage is TRBV10-2 and J usage is TRBJ2-4, with TRBD2 matching over 10 bases. Germline V CDR1 and CDR2: WSHSY, SAAADI. The junction had 10 bases not matched to a gene; V was cut back by 0 bases and J by 2 bases. The CDR3 contains 19 residues.

The chain uses TRBV20-1 and TRBJ2-1; TRBD1 is a possible D gene (5 bases). The J call may be in error: the DNA end matches TRBJ2-7 better. The CDR3 loop spans 17 amino acids. CDR1 is DFQATT and CDR2 is SNEGSKA in the germline V gene (reference sequence). The CDR3 is CSASPDKTVGRSYEQYF. The CDR3 DNA sequence: TGCAGTGCAAGCCCTGACAAGACAGTGGGCAGGTCCTACGAGCAGTACTTC.

The chain carries TRBV10-3 and TRBJ2-5, with no clear D. Germline V gene lookup returns CDR1 ENHRY and CDR2 SYGVKD. The CDR3 length is 13 residues. V lost 6 bases to trimming and J lost 2 bases, with 10 bases between them. This chain's CDR3 is CAIRVQVQETQYF. CDR3 coding DNA: TGTGCCATCAGGGTCCAGGTACAAGAGACCCAGTACTTC.